The rows below give T cell receptor beta chains drawn from one sample of a study of shared clonotypes between healthy human individuals. The repertoire was sequenced with immunoSEQ multiplex PCR; TCRdb's copy has only in-frame clones and lacks some. The sample has 2 million to 2.5 million clones; just under 95% are singletons. Sample: naive CD4+ T cells from PBMCs. The receptor set was obtained from a man aged 18-30 years in good health. Some clones in this sample may be carry-over from other donors' samples. Both conserved end residues are trimmed from each CDR3.

J: TRBJ2-5
V: TRBV27
CDR3: ASSLRLEETQY

J: TRBJ2-1
V: TRBV11-2
CDR3: ASSLGPTGDVYNEQF

J: TRBJ1-6
V: TRBV2
CDR3: ASSEGAAGAGGSPLH

J: TRBJ1-3
V: TRBV7-9
CDR3: ASSLVASPGNTIY

J: TRBJ1-1
V: TRBV6-5
CDR3: ASSYGGNTEAF

J: TRBJ1-1
V: TRBV15
CDR3: ATSRDLLPVTEAF

J: TRBJ2-5
V: TRBV6-1
CDR3: ASSEGWLAGIETQY

J: TRBJ1-3
V: TRBV11-3
CDR3: ASSFTPGGLNTIY

J: TRBJ1-2
V: TRBV20-1
CDR3: SAQGNGYT

J: TRBJ2-1
V: TRBV14
CDR3: ASSRIRVSEQF

J: TRBJ1-4
V: TRBV9
CDR3: ASSARATNEKLF

J: TRBJ2-2
V: TRBV10-1
CDR3: ASSPPVKRERAGELF

J: TRBJ2-3
V: TRBV29-1
CDR3: SVEIGGTQY

J: TRBJ1-5
V: TRBV4-1
CDR3: ASSQEGGLSNQPQH

J: TRBJ2-1
V: TRBV2
CDR3: ASLRQGAYNEQF

J: TRBJ1-4
V: TRBV30
CDR3: AWEALGATNEKLF

J: TRBJ2-5
V: TRBV19
CDR3: ASSIGIQETQY

J: TRBJ2-7
V: TRBV5-1
CDR3: ASSLSYHYEQY

J: TRBJ1-4
V: TRBV28
CDR3: ASSLSPGRATNEKLF

J: TRBJ1-4
V: TRBV2
CDR3: ASSAITGAGEKLF

J: TRBJ1-2
V: TRBV28
CDR3: ASSTRQSYGYT

J: TRBJ2-1
V: TRBV4-3
CDR3: ASSQDLLAGSDEQF

J: TRBJ1-1
V: TRBV27
CDR3: ASSPGTAVNTEAF

J: .
V: TRBV6-1
CDR3: AVQRDTSYEQY